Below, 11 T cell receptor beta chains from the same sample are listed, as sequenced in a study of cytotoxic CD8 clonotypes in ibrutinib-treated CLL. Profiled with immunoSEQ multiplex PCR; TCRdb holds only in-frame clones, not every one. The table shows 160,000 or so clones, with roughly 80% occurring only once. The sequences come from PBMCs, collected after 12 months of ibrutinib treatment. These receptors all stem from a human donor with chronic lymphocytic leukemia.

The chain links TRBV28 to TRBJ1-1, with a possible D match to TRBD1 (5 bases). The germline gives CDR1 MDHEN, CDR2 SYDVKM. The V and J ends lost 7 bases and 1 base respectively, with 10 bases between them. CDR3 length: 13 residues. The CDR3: CASKAGRNTEAFF. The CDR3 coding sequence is TGTGCCAGCAAGGCAGGGAGGAACACTGAAGCTTTCTTT.

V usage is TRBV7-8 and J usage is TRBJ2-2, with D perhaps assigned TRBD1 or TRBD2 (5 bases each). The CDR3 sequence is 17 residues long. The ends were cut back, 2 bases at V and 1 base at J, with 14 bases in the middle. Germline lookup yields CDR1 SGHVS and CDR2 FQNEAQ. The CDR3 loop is CASSLKRTPLNTGELFF. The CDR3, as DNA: TGTGCCAGCAGCTTAAAGCGGACACCCCTGAACACCGGGGAGCTGTTTTTT.

The CDR3 DNA sequence: TGCGCCAGCAGCTTGGCCACCGGGACGGGGGGAAACACCATATATTTT. This codes for CASSLATGTGGNTIYF. This chain joins TRBV5-1 and TRBJ1-3; a possible D gene is TRBD1 (5 bases). CDR1 is SGHRS and CDR2 is YFSETQ in the germline V gene. The CDR3 covers 16 residues. V lost 0 bases and J lost 4, with 14 bases in between.

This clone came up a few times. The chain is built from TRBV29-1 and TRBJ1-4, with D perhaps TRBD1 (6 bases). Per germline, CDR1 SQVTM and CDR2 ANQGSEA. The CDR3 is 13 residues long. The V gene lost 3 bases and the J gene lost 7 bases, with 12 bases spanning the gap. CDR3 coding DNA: TGCAGCGTTGATGGGGGGGCGGTTGAAAAACTGTTTTTT. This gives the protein CSVDGGAVEKLFF.

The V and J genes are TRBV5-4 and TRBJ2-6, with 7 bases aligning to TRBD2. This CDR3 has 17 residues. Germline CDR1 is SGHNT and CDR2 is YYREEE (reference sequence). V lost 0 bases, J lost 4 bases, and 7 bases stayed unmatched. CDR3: CASSLALGGYGANVLTF. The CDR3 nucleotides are TGTGCCAGCAGCTTGGCCTTGGGGGGGTACGGGGCCAACGTCCTGACTTTC.

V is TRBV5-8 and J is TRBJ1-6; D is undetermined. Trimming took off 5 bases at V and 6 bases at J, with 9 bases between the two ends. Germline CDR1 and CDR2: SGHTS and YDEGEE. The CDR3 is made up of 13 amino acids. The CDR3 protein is CASSRTINSPLHF. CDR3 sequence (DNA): TGTGCCAGCAGTCGGACGATTAATTCACCCCTCCACTTT.

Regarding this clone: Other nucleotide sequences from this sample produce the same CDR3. This chain's CDR3 is CASSLSYEQYF. CDR3 nucleotide sequence: TGTGCCAGCAGCTTAAGCTACGAGCAGTACTTC. V gene TRBV7-2 combines with J gene TRBJ2-7; D is ambiguous. Germline lookup yields CDR1 SGHTA and CDR2 FQGNSA. This CDR3 has 11 residues. With 2 bases removed from V and 3 bases from J, the gap between germline ends came to 2 bases.

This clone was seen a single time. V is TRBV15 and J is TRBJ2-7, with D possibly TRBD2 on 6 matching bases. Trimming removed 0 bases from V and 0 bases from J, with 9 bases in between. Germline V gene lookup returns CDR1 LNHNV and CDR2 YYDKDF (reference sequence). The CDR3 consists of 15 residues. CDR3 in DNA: TGTGCCACCAGCAGAGAGGGGGGATTCTCCTACGAGCAGTACTTC. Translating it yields CATSREGGFSYEQYF.

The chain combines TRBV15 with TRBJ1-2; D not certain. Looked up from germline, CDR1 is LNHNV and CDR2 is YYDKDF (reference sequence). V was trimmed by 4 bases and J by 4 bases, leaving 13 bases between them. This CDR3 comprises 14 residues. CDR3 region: CATSMRHAGYGYTF. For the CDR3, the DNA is TGTGCCACCAGCATGCGACACGCCGGCTATGGCTACACCTTC.

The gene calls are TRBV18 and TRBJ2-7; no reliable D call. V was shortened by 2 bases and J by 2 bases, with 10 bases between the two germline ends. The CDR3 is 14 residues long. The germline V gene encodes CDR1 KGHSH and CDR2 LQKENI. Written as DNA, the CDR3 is TGTGCCAGCTCACCAGACTCCGTGACCTACGAGCAGTACTTC. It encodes CASSPDSVTYEQYF.

CDR3 bases: TGTGCCAGCAGTCCCGGGGTACTTCACGAGCAGTACTTC. Protein product: CASSPGVLHEQYF. This chain joins TRBV28 and TRBJ2-7; the D gene is possibly TRBD2 (5 bases). The germline V and J ends were trimmed by 5 bases and 5 bases, with 13 bases remaining between them. This CDR3 contains 13 residues. From germline, CDR1 is MDHEN and CDR2 SYDVKM.